This paragraph covers one T cell receptor beta chain sequence. Its antigen remains unidentified. This sample is drawn from a study of CD8+CD57+ T cells in acquired aplastic anemia. As for the study in general: The average for DNA from sorted CD4+ and CD8+ cells was 3 to 3.5 ug. Study-level results: Common to patients and controls were twenty-nine CD8+ CDR3 sequences.

The junction had 3 bases not matched to a gene; V was cut back by 3 bases and J by 2 bases. This CDR3 has 14 amino acids. Germline loops: CDR1 SGDLS, CDR2 YYNGEE. Researchers used genomic DNA as the template to profile TCR beta VDJ and CDR3. TCRdb re-derived calls from the reads in MiXCR, one entry per CDR3 protein. Of roughly 190,000 distinct CDR3 sequences detected, around 59% appear once; the ten largest clones hold 16%. The receptor's source is a human donor in good health, serving as a control. The chain joins TRBV9 to TRBJ1-2, with 8 bases that match TRBD1. Sequencing input: sorted CD4+, CD8+, or CD8+CD57+ T cells (not recorded which) from PBMCs. CDR3 loop: CASSGRQGNYGYTF. The CDR3 nucleotides are TGTGCCAGCAGCGGGCGACAGGGGAACTATGGCTACACCTTC.